The 3 T cell receptor beta chains presented below share a single source sample, sequenced in a study of regulatory T cells in long-lasting Graves disease. Time point: persistent/refractory GD, antithyroid drugs over 5 years with positive TRAb. Isolated PBMC RNA provided the starting material for the TCR library. Arm-PCR with iRepertoire HTBI primers amplified the CDR3 regions for these TCR beta libraries. MiXCR was run by TCRdb on the multiplex PCR reads, yielding one entry per CDR3 protein. The sample has a few hundred thousand distinct CDR3 sequences; around a fifth are singletons. The starting material was peripheral blood mononuclear cells (PBMCs), obtained when the disease was refractory, from a patient treated with antithyroid drugs. Every receptor here comes from a female donor with Graves disease.

This clonotype was picked up a small number of times. The chain combines TRBV7-2 with TRBJ2-7; 7 bases match TRBD2. J was trimmed by 5 bases and V by 1 base; bases with no gene match: 8. The germline V gene encodes CDR1 SGHTA and CDR2 FQGNSA. This CDR3 region has 15 residues. This CDR3 reads CASSLGRGRGNEQYF. The CDR3, as DNA: TGTGCCAGCAGCTTAGGACGCGGGAGAGGTAACGAGCAGTACTTC.

A remark on this clonotype: One base away lies a much larger clone, so this may be a sequencing read error. Given the absence of the conserved phenylalanine or tryptophan at the CDR3 end, a read error is likely. This chain connects TRBV20-1 to TRBJ2-7; 7 bases map to TRBD1. The CDR3 has 13 residues. Germline-derived CDR1 and CDR2 are DFQATT and SNEGSKA (reference sequence). Unmatched junction bases numbered 8, after V lost 6 bases and J lost 3 bases. The CDR3 loop is CSATPGQNYEQYS. CDR3 coding DNA: TGCAGTGCCACACCGGGACAGAACTACGAGCAGTACTCC.

Notes on this clonotype: At one of its ends the junction is not consistent with the germline gene, which may arise from a read error. The gene calls are TRBV11-2 and TRBJ1-6, with 7 nucleotides matching TRBD1. The CDR3 loop spans 17 amino acids. The V gene's germline CDR1 is SGHAT and CDR2 FQNNGV. The CDR3 nucleotides read TGTGCCGGCAGCTTAGACCAGGGGACAGAGGAAAATTCACCCCTCCACTTT. Translation: CAGSLDQGTEENSPLHF.